A selection of T cell receptor beta chains follows, all from one sample in a study of blood T cells in healthy people across ages. TCRdb independently ran MiXCR on the 5' RACE reads; one entry per CDR3 protein. The table has 1.5 million to 2 million distinct CDR3 sequences, about 50% seen once. Sequencing input: blood. These receptors came from a middle-aged woman in good health. The CDR3 runs from the conserved cysteine through the conserved F or W. D genes are given only for firm matches. Part of the rows lack a size; the others show once, few, many or a class for expanded clones.

>TRBJ2-3|.|TRBV28|.
CASSINNPDTQYF
TGTGCCAGCAGTATTAATAACCCAGATACGCAGTATTTT
>TRBJ2-1|few|TRBV28|.
CASSPPGPPSYNEQFF
TGTGCCAGCAGTCCACCGGGACCTCCATCCTACAATGAGCAGTTCTTC
>TRBJ1-4|.|TRBV4-3|.
CASSQAYGSGNEKLFF
TGCGCCAGCAGCCAAGCCTACGGGTCCGGGAATGAAAAACTGTTTTTT
>TRBJ2-7|.|TRBV11-2|TRBD1
CASSLGINRDRAYEQYF
TGTGCCAGCAGCTTAGGAATAAACCGGGACAGGGCATACGAGCAGTACTTC
>TRBJ1-2|once|TRBV20-1|TRBD1
CSSGQGNSNDYTF
TGCAGTTCCGGACAGGGGAATAGTAATGACTACACCTTC
>TRBJ2-1|few|TRBV12-3/TRBV12-4|.
CASSADQPPLWGAMYNEQFF
TGTGCCAGCAGTGCCGACCAACCCCCCTTGTGGGGGGCCATGTACAATGAGCAGTTCTTC
>TRBJ1-2|few|TRBV9|.
CASSVAVRGGENGYTF
TGTGCCAGCAGCGTAGCAGTTAGGGGGGGCGAGAATGGCTACACCTTC
>TRBJ2-7|.|TRBV6-6|.
CASSAQGVGAYEQYF
TGTGCCAGCAGCGCACAGGGAGTCGGCGCCTACGAGCAGTACTTC
>TRBJ2-4|few|TRBV7-2|.
CASSLRWSLAKNIQYF
TGTGCCAGCAGCTTAAGGTGGAGCTTGGCCAAAAACATTCAGTACTTC
>TRBJ1-4|.|TRBV27|.
CASSSASRINEKLFF
TGTGCCAGCAGTTCCGCCTCACGGATAAATGAAAAACTGTTTTTT
>TRBJ2-3|.|TRBV10-3|TRBD2
CAIRSGGRSTDTQYF
TGTGCCATCAGATCCGGGGGGAGGAGCACAGATACGCAGTATTTT
>TRBJ2-1|.|TRBV4-3|.
CASSQEAANNEQFF
TGCGCCAGCAGCCAAGAGGCAGCCAACAATGAGCAGTTCTTC
>TRBJ2-6|.|TRBV7-7|.
CASSPSPANVLTF
TGTGCTAGCAGCCCTTCCCCTGCCAACGTCCTGACTTTC
>TRBJ2-3|few|TRBV13|.
CASSTYRNTDTQYF
TGTGCCAGCAGCACATACCGGAACACAGATACGCAGTATTTT
>TRBJ2-7|many|TRBV28|.
CASSFQGGEQYF
TGTGCCAGCAGTTTCCAGGGGGGCGAGCAGTACTTC
>TRBJ1-6|few|TRBV5-1|.
CASSLGQPNSPLHF
TGTGCCAGCAGCTTAGGACAGCCGAATTCACCCCTCCACTTT
>TRBJ1-2|.|TRBV21-1|.
CASSKPLAGGIYGYTF
TGTGCCAGCAGCAAGCCTCTGGCAGGGGGTATCTATGGCTACACCTTC